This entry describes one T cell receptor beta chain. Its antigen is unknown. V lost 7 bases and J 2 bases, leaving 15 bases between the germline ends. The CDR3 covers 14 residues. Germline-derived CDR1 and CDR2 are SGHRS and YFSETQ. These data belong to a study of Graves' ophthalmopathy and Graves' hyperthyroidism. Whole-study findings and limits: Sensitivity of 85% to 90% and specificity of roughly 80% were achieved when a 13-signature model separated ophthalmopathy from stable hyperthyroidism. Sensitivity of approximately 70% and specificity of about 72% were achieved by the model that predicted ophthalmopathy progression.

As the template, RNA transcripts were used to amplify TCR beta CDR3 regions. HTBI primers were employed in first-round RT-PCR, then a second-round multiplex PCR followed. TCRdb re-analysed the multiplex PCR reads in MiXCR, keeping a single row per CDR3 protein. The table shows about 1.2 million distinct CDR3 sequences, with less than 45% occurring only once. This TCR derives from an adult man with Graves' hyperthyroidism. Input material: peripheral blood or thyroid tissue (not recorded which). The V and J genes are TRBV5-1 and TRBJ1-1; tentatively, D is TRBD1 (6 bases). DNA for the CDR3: TGCGCCAGCCACCACAGGGACCATAACACTGAAGCTTTCTTT. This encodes CASHHRDHNTEAFF. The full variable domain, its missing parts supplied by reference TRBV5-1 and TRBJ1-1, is KAGVTQTPRYLIKTRGQQVTLSCSPISGHRSVSWYQQTPGQGLQFLFEYFSETQRNKGNFPGRFSGRQFSNSRSEMNVSTLELGDSALYLCASHHRDHNTEAFFGQGTRLTVV.